This entry lists 30 T cell receptor beta chains sequenced from one sample in a study of cytomegalovirus exposure and HLA in healthy donors. 13 Jbeta primers and 60 Vbeta primers were used for the PCR. TCRdb's table, derived via immunoSEQ multiplex PCR, lists solely in-frame clones and lacks some. The sample totals around 100,000 clones. Sequenced material: PBMCs. These receptors all stem from a man aged 45-60 years in good health and CMV-seronegative.

Turning to this clone: This specimen includes other DNA sequences encoding the same CDR3. The chain is built from TRBV29-1 and TRBJ1-5; D gene uncertain. Looked up from germline, CDR1 is SQVTM and CDR2 is ANQGSEA. The V and J ends lost 7 bases and 7 bases respectively, with 17 bases between them. This CDR3 spans 13 amino acids. CDR3 DNA sequence: TGCAGCGCACTCCGGGGAGAAGGACAGCCCCAGCATTTT. Its protein product is CSALRGEGQPQHF. The variable domain in full, completed from reference TRBV29-1 and TRBJ1-5, reads SAVISQKPSRDICQRGTSLTIQCQVDSQVTMMFWYRQQPGQSLTLIATANQGSEATYESGFVIDKFPISRPNLTFSTLTVSNMSPEDSSIYLCSALRGEGQPQHFGDGTRLSIL.

The chain employs TRBV14 and TRBJ2-3; D not certain. Germline CDR1 is SGHDN and CDR2 is FVKESK. The germline V and J ends were trimmed by 4 bases and 6 bases, with 14 bases remaining between them. The CDR3 runs 14 residues. This chain's CDR3 is CASSPLNSLDTQYF. The CDR3 DNA sequence: TGTGCCAGCAGCCCCCTAAATAGTTTGGATACGCAGTATTTT.

The chain recombines TRBV5-1 with TRBJ2-5; D uncertain. CDR1 and CDR2 (germline): SGHRS, YFSETQ. The CDR3 sequence is 13 residues long. V was pared by 0 bases and J by 5 bases, with 8 bases between. The CDR3 nucleotides read TGCGCCAGCAGCTTGGCTTTTCGGGAGACCCAGTACTTC. Amino acids: CASSLAFRETQYF.

This chain uses TRBV2 with TRBJ2-3; 13 bases match TRBD2. The CDR3 length is 16 residues. CDR1 is SNHLY, CDR2 FYNNEI, per germline. Trimming removed 6 bases from V and 5 bases from J; junction bases left unmatched: 8. CDR3 DNA: TGTGCCAGCAGACTAACTAGCGGGGGGGTTAAAGATACGCAGTATTTT. Protein product: CASRLTSGGVKDTQYF.

The rearrangement uses TRBV4-1 and TRBJ2-1; 7 nucleotides match TRBD2. J was trimmed by 9 bases and V by 2 bases; bases with no gene match: 4. The CDR3 has 13 amino acids. Germline V gene data show CDR1 as MGHRA and CDR2 as YSYEKL. This CDR3 is CASSQWGGPEQFF. The DNA of the CDR3 is TGCGCCAGCAGCCAATGGGGGGGACCTGAGCAGTTCTTC.

The chain combines TRBV9 with TRBJ2-1; 10 bases fit TRBD2. J lost 8 bases, V lost 0 bases, and 5 bases had no gene match. The length of the CDR3 is 15 residues. Germline V gene lookup returns CDR1 SGDLS and CDR2 YYNGEE. This CDR3 reads CASSVALAGIHEQFF. CDR3 bases: TGTGCCAGCAGCGTAGCACTAGCGGGAATTCATGAGCAGTTCTTC.

The chain joins TRBV11-1 to TRBJ2-3, with 8 bases matching TRBD2. The germline gives CDR1 SGHAT, CDR2 FQDESV (reference sequence). CDR3 length equals 15 residues. Trimming cost V 10 bases and J 3 bases; bases outside gene matches: 12. Here the CDR3 DNA reads TGTGCCACCGAACAAGCGGGAGACACAACAGATACGCAGTATTTT. It yields the protein CATEQAGDTTDTQYF.

This chain connects TRBV18 to TRBJ2-1; TRBD2 might be the D (6 bases). From germline, CDR1 is KGHSH and CDR2 LQKENI. V lost 8 bases, J lost 4 bases, and 15 bases lay in between. The CDR3 is made up of 14 amino acids. The CDR3 nucleotides read TGTGCCAGCGGGGCGCGTAGCGGATACAATGAGCAGTTCTTC. As protein: CASGARSGYNEQFF.

This chain uses TRBV7-9 with TRBJ2-3; D is ambiguous. Germline V gene data show CDR1 as SEHNR and CDR2 as FQNEAQ (reference sequence). V was clipped by 1 base and J by 3 bases, with 5 bases between them. CDR3 length: 13 amino acids. In DNA, the CDR3 is TGTGCCAGCAGCTTAGGTCCGACAGATACGCAGTATTTT. The encoded protein is CASSLGPTDTQYF.

The gene calls are TRBV5-4 and TRBJ1-3, with TRBD1 identical over 10 bases. Germline CDR1 reads SGHNT; CDR2 reads YYREEE (reference sequence). The length of the CDR3 is 15 residues. Trimming at V came to 4 bases and at J to 4 bases, leaving 5 bases not matched to a gene. CDR3 sequence (DNA): TGTGCCAGCAGCACCCGACAGGGGGCCGGAAACACCATATATTTT. This sequence encodes CASSTRQGAGNTIYF.

J is TRBJ2-2 and V is TRBV4-1, with D unresolved. Germline-derived CDR1 and CDR2 are MGHRA and YSYEKL. V lost 1 base, J lost 7 bases, and 7 bases lay in between. This CDR3 is 13 amino acids long. CDR3 amino acids: CASSQASGGELFF. The CDR3 DNA reads TGCGCCAGCAGCCAAGCCAGTGGCGGGGAGCTGTTTTTT.

The chain joins TRBV14 to TRBJ2-7, with D unresolved. The CDR3 totals 13 residues. Germline CDR1 is SGHDN and CDR2 is FVKESK. V was clipped by 1 base and J by 4 bases, with 8 bases between them. The CDR3 region has the DNA TGTGCCAGCAGCCAAGGGCTAGGATACGAGCAGTACTTC. Its translation: CASSQGLGYEQYF.

This chain joins TRBV6-5 and TRBJ1-2, with D possibly matching TRBD1 (5 bases). V shed 7 bases and J shed 7 bases, with 22 bases lying between them. The CDR3 spans 15 residues. Germline V lookup: CDR1 MNHEY, CDR2 SVGAGI. The DNA for the CDR3 is TGTGCCAGCACCTACAACGTAGGCGGGGGAGGTGGCTACACCTTC. Protein sequence: CASTYNVGGGGGYTF.

The V gene is TRBV7-2, the J gene TRBJ1-3; D may be TRBD1 (6 bases). CDR3 length: 14 amino acids. Germline CDR1 reads SGHTA; CDR2 reads FQGNSA. Trimming took 5 bases from V and 4 from J, leaving 12 bases between them. In DNA, the CDR3 is TGTGCCAGCAGCCAAGGACAGACAGGAAACACCATATATTTT. Translating gives CASSQGQTGNTIYF.

The rearrangement uses TRBV18 and TRBJ2-3; TRBD2 matches at 8 bases. Per germline, CDR1 KGHSH and CDR2 LQKENI. J lost 3 bases, V lost 3 bases, and 17 bases had no gene match. The CDR3 spans 19 residues. CDR3 DNA: TGTGCCAGCTCACCTTCAGCGGGAGATATAATGTTCGGGACAGATACGCAGTATTTT. Protein product: CASSPSAGDIMFGTDTQYF.

This chain connects TRBV7-9 to TRBJ1-6; tentatively, D is TRBD1 (6 bases). The CDR3 covers 14 residues. The germline gives CDR1 SEHNR, CDR2 FQNEAQ (reference sequence). V lost 6 bases, J lost 8 bases, and 14 bases lay in between. CDR3 DNA: TGTGCCAGCAGGGATGGGACATGGGATTCACCCCTCCACTTT. Translation: CASRDGTWDSPLHF. Variable domain in full (rest from reference TRBV7-9 and TRBJ1-6): DTGVSQNPRHKITKRGQNVTFRCDPISEHNRLYWYRQTLGQGPEFLTYFQNEAQLEKSRLLSDRFSAERPKGSFSTLEIQRTEQGDSAMYLCASRDGTWDSPLHFGNGTRLTVT.

The chain uses TRBV5-5 and TRBJ1-4, with 10 bases that match TRBD1. The V segment lost 3 bases and the J segment 8 bases; nucleotides outside the gene matches: 10. This CDR3 is built from 16 residues. Germline assignment: CDR1 SGHKS and CDR2 YYEKEE (reference sequence). CDR3 sequence reads: CASSSALTTGGEKLFF. The CDR3 DNA follows: TGTGCCAGCAGCTCAGCCTTAACGACAGGGGGCGAAAAACTGTTTTTT.

V usage is TRBV7-2 and J usage is TRBJ1-2; 8 bases are shared with TRBD1. The germline gives CDR1 SGHTA, CDR2 FQGNSA. The CDR3 runs to 18 residues. The V and J ends lost 1 base and 1 base, in that order; junction bases with no gene match: 11. CDR3 residues: CASSLGMGTGVINYGYTF. The CDR3 DNA reads TGTGCCAGCAGCTTAGGGATGGGGACAGGAGTTATTAACTATGGCTACACCTTC.

This CDR3 is CASSLDRTEQFF. CDR3 DNA: TGTGCCAGCAGCTTAGATCGGACAGAGCAGTTCTTC. The gene calls are TRBV11-3 and TRBJ2-1; TRBD1 might be the D (5 bases). CDR1 and CDR2 (germline): SGHNT, YENEEA. The CDR3 has 12 residues. Trimming removed 0 bases from V and 10 bases from J, with 7 bases in between.

The V and J genes are TRBV6-5 and TRBJ2-7, with 9 bases matching TRBD2. The J segment lost 7 bases and the V segment lost 1 base, leaving 2 bases of the junction unmatched. Germline-derived CDR1 and CDR2 are MNHEY and SVGAGI. CDR3 length equals 13 residues. The CDR3 DNA reads TGTGCCAGCAGTTACTTAGCGGGGGAAGAGCAGTACTTC. Translated: CASSYLAGEEQYF.

The chain combines TRBV6-5 with TRBJ2-1, with D possibly being TRBD1 (6 bases). Germline V gene data show CDR1 as MNHEY and CDR2 as SVGAGI. The CDR3 sequence is 13 residues long. Trimming left V 10 bases short and J 1 base short, with 11 bases between. The CDR3 region has the DNA TGTGCCACATCGGACAGATCCTACAATGAGCAGTTCTTC. Its protein product is CATSDRSYNEQFF.

This sequence joins TRBV12-2 and TRBJ2-3; the listed D gene, TRBD1, was not tested against the DNA. TRBV12-2 represents a pseudogene. The CDR3 sequence is 17 residues long. DNA for the CDR3: TGTGCAAGTCGCTTAGCGCCTTTTAACAGGGGCACAGATACGCAGTATTTT. The encoded protein is CASRLAPFNRGTDTQYF.

The chain joins TRBV19 to TRBJ1-4, with 7 bases matching TRBD1. The CDR3 has 16 amino acids. The germline gives CDR1 LNHDA, CDR2 SQIVND (reference sequence). After removal of 4 bases from V and 8 bases from J, the junction contained 13 bases not matched to a gene. In nucleotides, the CDR3 is TGTGCCAGTAGTACCAGAAACAGGGGAGTTGGCGAAAAACTGTTTTTT. Its translation: CASSTRNRGVGEKLFF.

V usage is TRBV4-3 and J usage is TRBJ1-2, with D perhaps TRBD1 (5 bases). Germline lookup yields CDR1 LGHNA and CDR2 YSLEER. The V end was cut by 0 bases, the J end by 5 bases, with 13 bases between. The CDR3 length is 15 residues. The CDR3 spells CASSQDHRISYGYTF. CDR3 sequence (DNA): TGCGCCAGCAGCCAAGATCACAGGATCTCATATGGCTACACCTTC.

The chain carries TRBV13 and TRBJ2-1; D is undetermined. Trimming left V 5 bases short and J 7 bases short, with 12 bases between. The CDR3 runs to 13 residues. The germline gives CDR1 PRHDT, CDR2 FYEKMQ (reference sequence). The CDR3 is CASSLQVRNEQFF. In nucleotides, the CDR3 is TGTGCCAGCAGCCTCCAAGTGCGGAATGAGCAGTTCTTC. Filled out from reference TRBV13 and TRBJ2-1, the complete variable domain reads AAGVIQSPRHLIKEKRETATLKCYPIPRHDTVYWYQQGPGQDPQFLISFYEKMQSDKGSIPDRFSAQQFSDYHSELNMSSLELGDSALYFCASSLQVRNEQFFGPGTRLTVL.

The V and J genes are TRBV7-8 and TRBJ2-3; 9 bases map to TRBD1. CDR1 and CDR2 from the germline V gene are SGHVS and FQNEAQ. The CDR3 totals 15 residues. The ends lost 3 bases at V and 11 bases at J; junction bases unmatched: 12. The CDR3 nucleotides are TGTGCCAGCAGCTTCCCGGGACAGGGCCAAGCCGGGCAGTATTTT. Its protein is CASSFPGQGQAGQYF. Full variable domain (outside the CDR3, taken from reference TRBV7-8 and TRBJ2-3): GAGVSQSPRYKVAKRGQDVALRCDPISGHVSLFWYQQALGQGPEFLTYFQNEAQLDKSGLPSDRFFAERPEGSVSTLKIQRTQQEDSAVYLCASSFPGQGQAGQYFGPGTRLTVL.

The chain carries TRBV18 and TRBJ1-1; TRBD1 matches at 8 bases. This CDR3 has 14 residues. Germline trimming cut 3 bases from V and 4 bases from J; bases unmatched to any gene: 4. CDR1 is KGHSH, CDR2 LQKENI, per germline. CDR3 sequence: CASSPRQGTTEAFF. The CDR3 nucleotides are TGTGCCAGCTCACCTCGACAGGGGACCACTGAAGCTTTCTTT.

The gene calls are TRBV6-6 and TRBJ1-5, with D possibly TRBD1 on 5 matching bases. The germline V and J ends were trimmed by 0 bases and 5 bases, with 8 bases remaining between them. The CDR3 spans 14 residues. Germline-derived CDR1 and CDR2 are MNHNY and SVGAGI (reference sequence). The CDR3 coding sequence is TGTGCCAGCAGTTACTCAGGGGAGGATCAGCCCCAGCATTTT. Its translation is CASSYSGEDQPQHF.

The rearrangement joins TRBV5-1 to TRBJ1-3; 9 bases align to TRBD1. V lost 4 bases and J lost 8; bases outside the gene matches: 10. Germline V gene data show CDR1 as SGHRS and CDR2 as YFSETQ. CDR3 length equals 15 residues. DNA of the CDR3: TGCGCCAGCAGCGAAACGGGACAGGGCGGTGACACCATATATTTT. Translation gives CASSETGQGGDTIYF.

The genes are TRBV7-2 and TRBJ1-2; 7 bases agree with TRBD1. Germline CDR1 is SGHTA and CDR2 is FQGNSA. The CDR3 is 14 residues long. Unmatched junction bases numbered 11, after V lost 5 bases and J lost 8 bases. CDR3 nucleotide sequence: TGTGCCAGCAGCCAAACCGGGACAGCGCCCGGCTACACCTTC. Protein product: CASSQTGTAPGYTF.